This TCR beta chain was sequenced during a study of blood T cell repertoires in COVID-19. Study-wide background: Acute and convalescent COVID-19 specimens originated in the United States, Italy and Spain. T cells, B-cell-depleted T cells, or PBMCs provided the cDNA or gDNA that served as material.

V shed 5 bases and J shed 0 bases, with 11 bases lying between them. This CDR3 comprises 15 residues. Germline V CDR1 and CDR2: SGHVS, FQNEAQ. In the source study's methods: Estimates of nucleated cell counts were drawn from the amplification of reference gene primers. Sequencing used immunoSEQ multiplex PCR; TCRdb keeps in-frame clones, though not all of them. That table gives V, J and clone size, and the DNA gave D and trimming. The sample shows some 290,000 clones, less than 90% of them seen only once. Sequencing was carried out using peripheral blood. The V call is TRBV7-8, the J call TRBJ2-1; D not resolved. This receptor was taken from a man aged 55 to 69 who had recovered from COVID-19. The CDR3 sequence: CASSPRVGSYNEQFF. The CDR3 region has the DNA TGTGCCAGCAGCCCTAGAGTGGGCTCCTACAATGAGCAGTTCTTC.